The following is a T cell receptor beta chain sequence with its context. TCRdb's copy holds only in-frame clones and misses some; the assay was immunoSEQ multiplex PCR. Of roughly 15,000 clones listed, 79% are singletons. The data belong to a study of graft-versus-host responses after intestinal transplantation. Graft samples were processed, releasing intraepithelial and lamina propria lymphocytes. CDR1 SGHDT and CDR2 YYEEEE come from the germline V gene. Trimming removed 4 bases from V and 9 bases from J, with 19 bases in between. The CDR3 has 14 residues. Material: ileum tissue, obtained about 460 days after intestinal transplant. This receptor was taken from a human patient who received an intestinal transplant, so some T cells may come from the graft donor. The rearrangement links TRBV5-6 to TRBJ1-1, with a weak D call TRBD1 (5 bases). The DNA of the CDR3 is TGTGCCAGCAGCGTCACTCTACAGGACAACAAAGCTTTCTTT. It specifies CASSVTLQDNKAFF.